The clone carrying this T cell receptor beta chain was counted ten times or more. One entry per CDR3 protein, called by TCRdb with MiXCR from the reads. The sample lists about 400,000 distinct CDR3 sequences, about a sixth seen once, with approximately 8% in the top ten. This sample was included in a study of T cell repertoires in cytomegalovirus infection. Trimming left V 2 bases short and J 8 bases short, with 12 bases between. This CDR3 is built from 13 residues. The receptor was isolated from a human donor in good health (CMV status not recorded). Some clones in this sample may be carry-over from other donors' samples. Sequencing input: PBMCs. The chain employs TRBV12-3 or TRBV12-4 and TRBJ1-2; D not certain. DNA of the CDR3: TGTGCCAGCAGTTTACCGGCGGGGAGCGGCTACACCTTC. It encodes CASSLPAGSGYTF.